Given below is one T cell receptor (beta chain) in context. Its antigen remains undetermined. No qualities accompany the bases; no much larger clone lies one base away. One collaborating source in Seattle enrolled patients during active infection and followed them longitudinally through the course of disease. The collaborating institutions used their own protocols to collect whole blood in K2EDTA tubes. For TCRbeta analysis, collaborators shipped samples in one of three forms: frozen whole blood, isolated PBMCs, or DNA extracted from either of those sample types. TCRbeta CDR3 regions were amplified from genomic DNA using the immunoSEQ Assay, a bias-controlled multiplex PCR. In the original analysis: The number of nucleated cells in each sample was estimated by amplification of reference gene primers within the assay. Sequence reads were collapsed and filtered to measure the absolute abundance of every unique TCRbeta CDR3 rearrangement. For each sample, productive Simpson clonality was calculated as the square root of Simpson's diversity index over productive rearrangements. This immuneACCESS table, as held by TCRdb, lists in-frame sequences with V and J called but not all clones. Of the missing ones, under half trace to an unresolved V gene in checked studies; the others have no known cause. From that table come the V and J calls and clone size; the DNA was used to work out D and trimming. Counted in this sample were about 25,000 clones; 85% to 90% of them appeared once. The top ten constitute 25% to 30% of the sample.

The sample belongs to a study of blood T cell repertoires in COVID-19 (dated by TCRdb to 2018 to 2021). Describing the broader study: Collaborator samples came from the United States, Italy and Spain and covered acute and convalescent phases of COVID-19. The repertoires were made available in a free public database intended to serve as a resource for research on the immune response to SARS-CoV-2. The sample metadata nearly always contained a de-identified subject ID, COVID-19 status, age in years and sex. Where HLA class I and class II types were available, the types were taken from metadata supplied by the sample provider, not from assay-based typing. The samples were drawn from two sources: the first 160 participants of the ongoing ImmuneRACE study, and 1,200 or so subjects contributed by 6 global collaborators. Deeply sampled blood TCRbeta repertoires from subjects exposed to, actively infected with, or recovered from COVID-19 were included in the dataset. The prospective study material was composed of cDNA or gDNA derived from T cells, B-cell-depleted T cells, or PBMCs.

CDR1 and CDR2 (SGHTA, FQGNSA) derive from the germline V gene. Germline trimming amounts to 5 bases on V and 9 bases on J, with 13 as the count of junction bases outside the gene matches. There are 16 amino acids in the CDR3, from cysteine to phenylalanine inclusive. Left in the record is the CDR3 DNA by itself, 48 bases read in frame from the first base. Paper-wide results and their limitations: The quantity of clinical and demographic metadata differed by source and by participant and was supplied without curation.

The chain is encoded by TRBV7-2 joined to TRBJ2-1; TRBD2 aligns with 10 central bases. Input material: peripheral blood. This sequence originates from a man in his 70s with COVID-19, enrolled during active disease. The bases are TGTGCCAGCAGCCCCGTAGCCAGCGGGGGGGCCTCTGAGCAGTTCTTC. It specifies CASSPVASGGASEQFF.